The 11 T cell receptor beta chains below all came from one sample that was sequenced in a study of early T cells in non-severe SARS-CoV-2 infection. Using its own MiXCR run on the 5' RACE reads, TCRdb lists one record per CDR3 protein. Here the sample spans roughly 56,000 distinct CDR3 sequences, over 9.5% being singletons. Sample: whole blood. The receptors were gathered from an adult who was a healthcare worker with PCR-confirmed SARS-CoV-2 infection or an uninfected control (not recorded which).

V and J are TRBV7-2 and TRBJ2-1; 7 nucleotides agree with TRBD2. The junction had 17 bases not matched to a gene; V was cut back by 5 bases and J by 7 bases. Germline CDR1 and CDR2: SGHTA and FQGNSA. The CDR3 sequence is 17 residues long. CDR3 bases: TGTGCCAGCAGCCGCTTTGGGCTAGCGGCGGCTGAGAATGAGCAGTTCTTC. The encoded protein is CASSRFGLAAAENEQFF. Combining the CDR3 with reference TRBV7-2 and TRBJ2-1 gives the whole variable domain GAGVSQSPSNKVTEKGKDVELRCDPISGHTALYWYRQSLGQGLEFLIYFQGNSAPDKSGLPSDRFSAERTGGSVSTLTIQRTQQEDSAVYLCASSRFGLAAAENEQFFGPGTRLTVL.

This clonotype was counted at least ten times. The chain joins TRBV27 to TRBJ2-7, with 7 bases fitting TRBD2. Per germline, CDR1 MNHEY and CDR2 SMNVEV (reference sequence). The CDR3 is 16 amino acids. Losses at the gene ends were 10 bases for V and 2 bases for J; bases not matched to a gene: 17. The CDR3 loop reads CATPNLSGAYTYEQYF. Written as DNA, the CDR3 is TGTGCCACCCCAAACTTAAGCGGGGCCTATACCTACGAGCAGTACTTC.

The chain recombines TRBV10-2 with TRBJ1-5, with D possibly TRBD1 on 5 matching bases. The germline V gene encodes CDR1 WSHSY and CDR2 SAAADI. This CDR3 has 14 amino acids. The V and J ends lost 2 bases and 5 bases respectively, with 10 bases between them. The CDR3 bases are TGCGCCAGCAGTGAGGGGGGGGTTGATCAGCCCCAGCATTTT. As protein: CASSEGGVDQPQHF.

This clonotype was seen ten or more times. The rearrangement uses TRBV20-1 and TRBJ2-1, with TRBD2 matching 12 bases. The germline V gene encodes CDR1 DFQATT and CDR2 SNEGSKA (reference sequence). The CDR3 sequence is 15 residues long. J was trimmed by 4 bases and V by 5 bases; bases with no gene match: 6. The CDR3 nucleotides are TGCAGTGCTCCCAAAGGACTAGCGGGATACAATGAGCAGTTCTTC. Translation: CSAPKGLAGYNEQFF.

V and J are TRBV11-2 and TRBJ2-3; D may be TRBD2 (5 bases). Germline V lookup: CDR1 SGHAT, CDR2 FQNNGV. V lost 0 bases and J 0 bases, leaving 7 bases between the germline ends. The CDR3 is made up of 15 amino acids. Here the CDR3 DNA reads TGTGCCAGCAGCTTAGATCGGACTAGCACAGATACGCAGTATTTT. Translated, it gives CASSLDRTSTDTQYF. Together with reference TRBV11-2 and TRBJ2-3, the CDR3 gives the full variable domain: EAGVAQSPRYKIIEKRQSVAFWCNPISGHATLYWYQQILGQGPKLLIQFQNNGVVDDSQLPKDRFSAERLKGVDSTLKIQPAKLEDSAVYLCASSLDRTSTDTQYFGPGTRLTVL.

This clonotype has at least ten counts. V is TRBV3-1 and J is TRBJ1-4; D gene ambiguous. The germline gives CDR1 LGHDT, CDR2 YNNKEL (reference sequence). Trimming pared 4 bases from V and 7 bases from J, leaving 10 bases between. CDR3 size: 13 residues. The CDR3 DNA reads as TGTGCCAGCAGCCTAGGTGAGGGTGAAAAACTGTTTTTT. This gives the protein CASSLGEGEKLFF.

The chain combines TRBV27 with TRBJ1-2; possibly TRBD1 for D (5 bases). The germline V gene encodes CDR1 MNHEY and CDR2 SMNVEV (reference sequence). V was trimmed by 0 bases and J by 2 bases, leaving 13 bases between them. The CDR3 is 16 residues long. The CDR3 protein is CASSLSAGEFNYGYTF. CDR3 coding DNA: TGTGCCAGCAGTTTATCGGCGGGGGAATTCAACTATGGCTACACCTTC.

V is TRBV2 and J is TRBJ2-1; 9 positions agree with TRBD2. V dropped 3 bases and J dropped 6; count of bases not matched to a gene: 6. CDR1 SNHLY and CDR2 FYNNEI come from the germline V gene. CDR3 length: 15 amino acids. The CDR3 DNA reads TGTGCCAGCAGTGATGCGGGGGGGGCAATCAATGAGCAGTTCTTC. It translates to CASSDAGGAINEQFF.

A few counts support this clonotype. The chain couples TRBV5-1 to TRBJ2-2; 9 bases align to TRBD2. V trimming: 2 bases; J trimming: 5 bases; junction bases outside the gene matches: 1. The germline gives CDR1 SGHRS, CDR2 YFSETQ. The CDR3 runs to 14 residues. CDR3 amino acids: CASSFTSGTGELFF. CDR3 DNA sequence: TGCGCCAGCAGCTTTACTAGCGGGACCGGGGAGCTGTTTTTT.

Ten or more counts support this clonotype. V gene TRBV12-3 or TRBV12-4 combines with J gene TRBJ2-7; the D call may be TRBD1 or TRBD2 (5 bases each). With 2 bases removed from V and 5 bases from J, the gap between germline ends came to 13 bases. This CDR3 comprises 14 residues. CDR3 DNA: TGTGCCAGCAGTTTATCCCCAGGGAGAGACGAGCAGTACTTC. Translation: CASSLSPGRDEQYF.

This chain joins TRBV4-1 and TRBJ1-4, with 9 bases that match TRBD1. V lost 4 bases, J lost 10 bases, and 16 bases stayed unmatched. The CDR3 runs 17 residues. The V gene's germline CDR1 is MGHRA and CDR2 YSYEKL. CDR3 protein: CASSPLFGGQGVGKLFF. DNA of the CDR3: TGCGCCAGCAGCCCGCTATTCGGGGGACAGGGAGTGGGAAAACTGTTTTTT.